This T cell receptor beta chain was sequenced for a study of blood T cell repertoires in COVID-19 (dated by TCRdb to about 2020). A note on the overall study: Collaborator samples came from the United States, Italy and Spain and covered acute and convalescent phases of COVID-19. The repertoires were released in a freely available public database intended as a resource for research on the immune response to SARS-CoV-2. Samples were obtained from the ongoing ImmuneRACE study (first 160 participants) and from some 1,300 subjects provided by 6 global collaborators. Deeply sampled blood TCRbeta repertoires from subjects exposed to, actively infected with, or recovered from COVID-19 were included in the dataset. The material from the prospective study consisted of cDNA or gDNA derived from T cells, B-cell-depleted T cells, or PBMCs. Where available, HLA class I and class II types were taken from metadata supplied by the sample provider and were not determined by assay-based typing. Sample metadata almost always included a de-identified subject ID, COVID-19 status, age in years and sex.

Reading from cysteine to phenylalanine, the CDR3 counts 15 amino acids. CDR3 DNA only is kept here, 45 bases in frame from base 1. Ends trimmed: V by 1 base, J by 6 bases; bases unmatched to a gene: 4. CDR1 MGHDK and CDR2 SYGVNS were looked up in the germline V gene. The immunoSEQ Assay, a bias-controlled multiplex PCR, was used to amplify TCRbeta CDR3 regions from genomic DNA. Per the original workflow: The number of nucleated cells in each sample was estimated from the amplification of reference gene primers within the assay. Sequence reads were collapsed and filtered to measure the absolute abundance of every unique TCRbeta CDR3 rearrangement. For each sample, productive Simpson clonality was calculated as the square root of Simpson's diversity index across productive rearrangements. TCRdb obtained this table from immuneACCESS and retained in-frame rearrangements with V and J assigned. These tables miss some clones; where compared with another copy, unresolved V genes account for less than half of the shortfall, and the remainder is unexplained. D and trimming were read from the DNA, whereas the V and J calls and clone size are those reported in that table. The sample table lists about 250,000 clones, roughly 84% of them with a count of one. The ten most abundant clones make up 0.85% to 1% of the sample.

At one collaborating source in Seattle, patients were enrolled during active infection and were followed longitudinally through the course of disease. Whole blood was collected in K2EDTA tubes by collaborating institutions according to the institutions' own protocols. Collaborator samples were shipped for TCRbeta analysis as frozen whole blood, isolated PBMCs, or DNA extracted from either sample type. A word on this clone: Its antigen is currently not known. One base away there is no much larger clone; base qualities are not given.

What the authors observed across the whole study: Clinical and demographic metadata were provided uncurated, with the amount varying by source and participant.

The V gene is TRBV25-1 and the J gene is TRBJ1-4, with 8 central nucleotides matching TRBD1. Input material: peripheral blood. The source of this sequence is a human donor with COVID-19, enrolled during active disease. The donor label of this sample is uncertain. The CDR3 corresponds to CASSEWTGRDEKLFF. The DNA sequence reads TGTGCCAGCAGTGAATGGACAGGGAGAGATGAAAAACTGTTTTTT.